This T cell receptor beta chain was found in a study of PD-1 blockade in classical Hodgkin lymphoma. Documented time point: cycle 4 day 1 (C4D1), after 6 weeks of nivolumab. Relapses following autologous stem cell transplantation were seen in all patients, with brentuximab vedotin exposure varying. Sequencing was performed with immunoSEQ multiplex PCR; in TCRdb, only in-frame clones are kept and a portion is missing. The sample has roughly 20,000 clones; around 80% are singletons. With 5 bases clipped from V and 7 bases from J, the junction kept 6 bases outside the gene matches. This CDR3 comprises 13 residues. CDR1 is MDHEN and CDR2 is SYDVKM in the germline V gene.

The sequences come from peripheral blood mononuclear cells (PBMCs), collected before the fourth cycle of nivolumab. The source is a human donor with classical Hodgkin lymphoma. This chain links TRBV28 with TRBJ2-5; 8 bases agree with TRBD2. In DNA form, the CDR3 reads TGTGCCAGCAGTCCCGGGGGGGGTTTGACCCAGTACTTC. This sequence encodes CASSPGGGLTQYF.